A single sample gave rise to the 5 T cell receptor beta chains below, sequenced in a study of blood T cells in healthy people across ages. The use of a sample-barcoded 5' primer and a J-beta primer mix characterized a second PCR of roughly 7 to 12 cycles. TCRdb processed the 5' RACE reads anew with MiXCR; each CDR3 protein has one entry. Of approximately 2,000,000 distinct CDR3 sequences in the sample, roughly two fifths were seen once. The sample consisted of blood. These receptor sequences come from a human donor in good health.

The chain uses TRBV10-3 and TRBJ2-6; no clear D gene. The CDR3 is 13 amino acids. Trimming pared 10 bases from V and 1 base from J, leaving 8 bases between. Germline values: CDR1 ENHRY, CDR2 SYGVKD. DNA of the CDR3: TGTGCCACCGCAGAGTCTGGGGCCAACGTCCTGACTTTC. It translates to CATAESGANVLTF.

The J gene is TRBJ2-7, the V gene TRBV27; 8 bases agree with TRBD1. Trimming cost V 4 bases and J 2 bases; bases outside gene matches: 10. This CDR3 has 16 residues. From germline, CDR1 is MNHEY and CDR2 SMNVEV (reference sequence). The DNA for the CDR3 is TGTGCCAGCAGTTCCCCAACCGGACAGGGTACCTACGAGCAGTACTTC. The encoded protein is CASSSPTGQGTYEQYF.

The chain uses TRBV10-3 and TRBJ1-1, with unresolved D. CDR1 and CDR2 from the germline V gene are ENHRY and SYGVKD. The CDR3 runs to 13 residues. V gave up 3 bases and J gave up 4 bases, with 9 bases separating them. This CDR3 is CAISDGGTTEAFF. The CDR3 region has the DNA TGTGCCATCAGTGACGGAGGAACCACTGAAGCTTTCTTT.

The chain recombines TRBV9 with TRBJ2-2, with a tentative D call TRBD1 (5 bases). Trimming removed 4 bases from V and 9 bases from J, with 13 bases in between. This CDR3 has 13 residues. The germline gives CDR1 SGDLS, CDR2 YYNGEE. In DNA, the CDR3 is TGTGCCAGCAGCCTCCAGCAGGGTCGGGAGCTGTTTTTT. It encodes CASSLQQGRELFF.

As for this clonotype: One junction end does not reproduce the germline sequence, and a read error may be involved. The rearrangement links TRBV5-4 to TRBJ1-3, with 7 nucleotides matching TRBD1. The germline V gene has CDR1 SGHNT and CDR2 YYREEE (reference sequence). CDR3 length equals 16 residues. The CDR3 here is CTSSFGPTGTGNTIYF. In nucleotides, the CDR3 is TGTACCAGCAGCTTTGGGCCGACAGGGACCGGAAACACCATATATTTT.